These 3 T cell receptor beta chains share one sample of origin, sequenced in a study of blood T cell repertoires in COVID-19. The data were produced by immunoSEQ multiplex PCR, yet TCRdb's version contains in-frame clones alone and is incomplete. The data contain some 53,000 clones, around 91% of them seen just once; the ten biggest clones take up over 2.5%. Sequenced: peripheral blood. Every receptor here comes from a human donor in a cohort sampled during active COVID-19.

The chain joins TRBV30 to TRBJ1-1; tentatively, D is TRBD1 (5 bases). The CDR3 is 13 residues long. Deletions cut 0 bases from V and 8 bases from J, with 13 bases between. The germline V gene encodes CDR1 GTSNPN and CDR2 SVGIG (reference sequence). CDR3 nucleotide sequence: TGTGCCTGGAGTGTAGGGGCCAACCTGGAAGCTTTCTTT. Translating it yields CAWSVGANLEAFF.

J is TRBJ2-3 and V is TRBV7-6; maybe TRBD1 (6 bases). The germline V gene has CDR1 SGHVS and CDR2 FNYEAQ. The CDR3 has 15 residues. The V end was cut by 10 bases, the J end by 0 bases, with 17 bases between. The CDR3 coding sequence is TGTGCCACCAGTCTATCTAGGGGGAGCACAGATACGCAGTATTTT. This gives the protein CATSLSRGSTDTQYF.

This sequence joins TRBV5-6 and TRBJ2-7; the D gene is possibly TRBD2 (6 bases). The CDR3 runs 13 residues. CDR1 and CDR2 (germline): SGHDT, YYEEEE. The V end was cut by 7 bases, the J end by 0 bases, with 11 bases between. The CDR3 sequence is CASGDGSSYEQYF. The CDR3 DNA reads as TGTGCCAGCGGGGACGGGAGCTCCTACGAGCAGTACTTC. Drawing the rest from reference TRBV5-6 and TRBJ2-7, the complete variable domain is DAGVTQSPTHLIKTRGQQVTLRCSPKSGHDTVSWYQQALGQGPQFIFQYYEEEERQRGNFPDRFSGHQFPNYSSELNVNALLLGDSALYLCASGDGSSYEQYFGPGTRLTVT.